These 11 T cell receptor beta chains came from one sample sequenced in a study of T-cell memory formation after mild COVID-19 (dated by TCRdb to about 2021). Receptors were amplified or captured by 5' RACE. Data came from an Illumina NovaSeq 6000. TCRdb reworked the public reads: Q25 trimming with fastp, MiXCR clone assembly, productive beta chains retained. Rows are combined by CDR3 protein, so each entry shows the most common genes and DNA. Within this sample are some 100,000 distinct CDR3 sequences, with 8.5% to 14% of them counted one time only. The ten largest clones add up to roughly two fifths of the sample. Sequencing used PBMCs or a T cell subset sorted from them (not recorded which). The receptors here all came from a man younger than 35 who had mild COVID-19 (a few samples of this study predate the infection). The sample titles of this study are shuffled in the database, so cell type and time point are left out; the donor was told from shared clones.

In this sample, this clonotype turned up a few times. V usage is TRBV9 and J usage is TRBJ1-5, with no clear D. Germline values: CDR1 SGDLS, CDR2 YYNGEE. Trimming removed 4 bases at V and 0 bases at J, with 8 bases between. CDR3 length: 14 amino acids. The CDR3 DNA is TGTGCCAGCAGCCGTAGCTCTAGCAATCAGCCCCAGCATTTT. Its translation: CASSRSSSNQPQHF. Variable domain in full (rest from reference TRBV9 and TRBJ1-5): DSGVTQTPKHLITATGQRVTLRCSPRSGDLSVYWYQQSLDQGLQFLIQYYNGEERAKGNILERFSAQQFPDLHSELNLSSLELGDSALYFCASSRSSSNQPQHFGDGTRLSIL.

The CDR3 DNA is TGTGCCAGCAGTCTCTCGGGGACAGGATACACTGAAGCTTTCTTT. Translated, it gives CASSLSGTGYTEAFF. V gene TRBV6-2 or TRBV6-3 combines with J gene TRBJ1-1; TRBD1 matches 8 bases. V shed 5 bases, J shed 3 bases, and the junction held 8 bases outside the gene matches. The CDR3 is made up of 15 amino acids. The germline CDR1 and CDR2 sequences are MNHEY and SVGEGT.

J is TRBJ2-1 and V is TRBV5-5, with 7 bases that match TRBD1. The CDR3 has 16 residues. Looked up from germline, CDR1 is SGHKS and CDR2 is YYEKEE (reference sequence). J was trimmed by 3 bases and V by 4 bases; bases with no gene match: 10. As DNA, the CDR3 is TGTGCCAGCAGCGTATACACAGGGGCCTACTACAATGAGCAGTTCTTC. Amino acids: CASSVYTGAYYNEQFF.

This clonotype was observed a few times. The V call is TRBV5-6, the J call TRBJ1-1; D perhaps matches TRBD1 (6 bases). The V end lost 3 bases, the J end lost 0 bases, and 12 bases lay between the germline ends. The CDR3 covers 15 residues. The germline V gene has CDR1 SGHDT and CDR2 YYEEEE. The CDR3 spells CASSWATGLNTEAFF. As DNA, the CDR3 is TGTGCCAGCAGCTGGGCGACAGGATTGAACACTGAAGCTTTCTTT. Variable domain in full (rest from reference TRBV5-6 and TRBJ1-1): DAGVTQSPTHLIKTRGQQVTLRCSPKSGHDTVSWYQQALGQGPQFIFQYYEEEERQRGNFPDRFSGHQFPNYSSELNVNALLLGDSALYLCASSWATGLNTEAFFGQGTRLTVV.

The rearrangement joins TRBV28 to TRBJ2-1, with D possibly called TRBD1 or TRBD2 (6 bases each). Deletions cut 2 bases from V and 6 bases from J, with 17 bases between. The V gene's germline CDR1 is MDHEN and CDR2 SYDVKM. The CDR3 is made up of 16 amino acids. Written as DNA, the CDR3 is TGTGCCAGCAGTTTAAGGTTGGGGGGCGCGGGCAATGAGCAGTTCTTC. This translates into CASSLRLGGAGNEQFF. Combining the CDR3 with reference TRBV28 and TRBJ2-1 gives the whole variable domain DVKVTQSSRYLVKRTGEKVFLECVQDMDHENMFWYRQDPGLGLRLIYFSYDVKMKEKGDIPEGYSVSREKKERFSLILESASTNQTSMYLCASSLRLGGAGNEQFFGPGTRLTVL.

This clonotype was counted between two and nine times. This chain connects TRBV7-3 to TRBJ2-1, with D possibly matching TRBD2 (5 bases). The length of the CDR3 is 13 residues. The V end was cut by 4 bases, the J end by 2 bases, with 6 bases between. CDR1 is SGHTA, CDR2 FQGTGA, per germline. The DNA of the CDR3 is TGTGCCAGCAGCTACGGGACCTACAATGAGCAGTTCTTC. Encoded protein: CASSYGTYNEQFF.

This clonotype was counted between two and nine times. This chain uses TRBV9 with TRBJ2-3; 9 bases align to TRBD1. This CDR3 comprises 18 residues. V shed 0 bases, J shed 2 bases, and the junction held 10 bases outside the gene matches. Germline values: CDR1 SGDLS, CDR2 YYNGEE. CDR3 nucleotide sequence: TGTGCCAGCAGCGTAGGGGGAACAGGGGGCTGGATCACAGATACGCAGTATTTT. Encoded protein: CASSVGGTGGWITDTQYF.

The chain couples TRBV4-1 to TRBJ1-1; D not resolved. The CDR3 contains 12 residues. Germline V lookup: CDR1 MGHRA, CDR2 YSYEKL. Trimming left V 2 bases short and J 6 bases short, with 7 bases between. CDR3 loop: CASSQPGAEAFF. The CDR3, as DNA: TGCGCCAGCAGCCAACCGGGTGCTGAAGCTTTCTTT.

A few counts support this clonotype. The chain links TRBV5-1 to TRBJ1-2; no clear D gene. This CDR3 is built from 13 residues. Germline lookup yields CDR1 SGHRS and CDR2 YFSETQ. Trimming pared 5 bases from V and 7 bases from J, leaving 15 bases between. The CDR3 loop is CASREEGVVGYTF. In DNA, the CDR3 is TGCGCCAGCAGAGAGGAGGGTGTTGTTGGCTACACCTTC.

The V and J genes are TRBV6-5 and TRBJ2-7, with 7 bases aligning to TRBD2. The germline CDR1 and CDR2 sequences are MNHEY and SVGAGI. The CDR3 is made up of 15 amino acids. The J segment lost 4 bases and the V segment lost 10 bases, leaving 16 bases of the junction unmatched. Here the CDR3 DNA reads TGTGCCACAGTCTCGGGGAGGGGCCGGGATTACGAGCAGTACTTC. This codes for CATVSGRGRDYEQYF.

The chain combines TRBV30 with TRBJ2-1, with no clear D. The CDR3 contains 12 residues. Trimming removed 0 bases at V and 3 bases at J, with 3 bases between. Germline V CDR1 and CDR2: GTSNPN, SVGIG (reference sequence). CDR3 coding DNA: TGTGCCTGGAGTGTGTACTACAATGAGCAGTTCTTC. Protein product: CAWSVYYNEQFF. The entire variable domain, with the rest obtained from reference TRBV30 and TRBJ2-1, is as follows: SQTIHQWPATLVQPVGSPLSLECTVEGTSNPNLYWYRQAAGRGLQLLFYSVGIGQISSEVPQNLSASRPQDRQFILSSKKLLLSDSGFYLCAWSVYYNEQFFGPGTRLTVL.